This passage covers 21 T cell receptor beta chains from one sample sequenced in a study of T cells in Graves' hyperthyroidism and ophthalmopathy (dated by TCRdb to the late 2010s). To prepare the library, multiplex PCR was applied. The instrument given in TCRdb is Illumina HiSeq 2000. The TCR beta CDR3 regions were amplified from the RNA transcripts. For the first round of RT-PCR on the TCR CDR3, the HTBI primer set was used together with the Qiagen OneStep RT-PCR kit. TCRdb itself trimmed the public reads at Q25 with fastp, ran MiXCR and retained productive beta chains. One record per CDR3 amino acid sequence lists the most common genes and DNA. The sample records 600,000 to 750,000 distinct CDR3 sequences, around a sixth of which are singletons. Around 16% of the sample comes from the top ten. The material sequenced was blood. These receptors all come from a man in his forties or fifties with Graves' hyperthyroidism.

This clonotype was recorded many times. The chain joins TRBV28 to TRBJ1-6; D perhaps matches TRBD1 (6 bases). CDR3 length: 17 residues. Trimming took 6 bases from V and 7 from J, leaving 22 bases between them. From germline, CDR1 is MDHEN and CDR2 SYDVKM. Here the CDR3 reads CASSPRVLDRLNSPLHF. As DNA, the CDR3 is TGTGCCAGCAGCCCGAGGGTCTTGGACAGATTAAATTCACCCCTCCACTTT.

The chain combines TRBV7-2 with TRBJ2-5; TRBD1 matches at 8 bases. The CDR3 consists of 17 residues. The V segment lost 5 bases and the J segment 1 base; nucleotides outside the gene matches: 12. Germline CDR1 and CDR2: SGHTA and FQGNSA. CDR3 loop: CASSQGAGARGQETQYF. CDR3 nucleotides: TGTGCCAGCAGCCAGGGGGCAGGGGCGCGAGGCCAAGAGACCCAGTACTTC.

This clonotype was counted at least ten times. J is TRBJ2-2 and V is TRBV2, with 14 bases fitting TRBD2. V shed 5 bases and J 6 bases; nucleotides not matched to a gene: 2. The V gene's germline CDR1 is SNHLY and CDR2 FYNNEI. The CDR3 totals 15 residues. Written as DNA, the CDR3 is TGTGCCAGCAGTCAGACTAGCGGGAGGGCCGGGGAGCTGTTTTTT. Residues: CASSQTSGRAGELFF.

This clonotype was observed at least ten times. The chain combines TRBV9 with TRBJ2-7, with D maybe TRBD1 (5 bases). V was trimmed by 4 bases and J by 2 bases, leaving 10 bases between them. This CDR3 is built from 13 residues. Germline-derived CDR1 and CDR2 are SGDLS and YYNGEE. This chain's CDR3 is CASSPPRAYEQYF. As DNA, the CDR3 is TGTGCCAGCAGCCCGCCCAGGGCCTACGAGCAGTACTTC. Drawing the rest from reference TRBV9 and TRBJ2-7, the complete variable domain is DSGVTQTPKHLITATGQRVTLRCSPRSGDLSVYWYQQSLDQGLQFLIQYYNGEERAKGNILERFSAQQFPDLHSELNLSSLELGDSALYFCASSPPRAYEQYFGPGTRLTVT.

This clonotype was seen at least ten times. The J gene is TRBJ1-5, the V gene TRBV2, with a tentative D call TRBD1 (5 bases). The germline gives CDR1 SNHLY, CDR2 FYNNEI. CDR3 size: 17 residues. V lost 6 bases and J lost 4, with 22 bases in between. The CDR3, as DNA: TGTGCCAGCAGGGCCGGGACCGCATCCTTTGCGAATCAGCCCCAGCATTTT. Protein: CASRAGTASFANQPQHF.

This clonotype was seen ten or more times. The CDR3 coding sequence is TGTGCCAGCAGCATAGCGGAGGCCAATGTTGAGCAGTTCTTC. This translates into CASSIAEANVEQFF. The V call is TRBV2, the J call TRBJ2-1, with D perhaps TRBD2 (6 bases). Per germline, CDR1 SNHLY and CDR2 FYNNEI. The CDR3 spans 14 residues. Trimming shortened V by 6 bases and J by 9 bases, and 18 bases separated the two germline ends.

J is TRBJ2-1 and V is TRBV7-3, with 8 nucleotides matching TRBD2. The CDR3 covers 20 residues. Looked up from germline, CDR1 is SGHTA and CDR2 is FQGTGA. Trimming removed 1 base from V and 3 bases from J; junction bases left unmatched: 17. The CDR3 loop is CASSLRGERLAPIYYNEQFF. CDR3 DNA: TGTGCCAGCAGCTTAAGGGGCGAGAGACTAGCGCCGATCTACTACAATGAGCAGTTCTTC.

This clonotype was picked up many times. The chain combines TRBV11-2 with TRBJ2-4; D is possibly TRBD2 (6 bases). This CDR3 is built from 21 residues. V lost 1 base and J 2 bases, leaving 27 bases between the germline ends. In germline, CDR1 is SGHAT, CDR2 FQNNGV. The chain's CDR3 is CASSLARPNVFGRGSKNIQYF. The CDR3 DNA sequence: TGTGCCAGCAGCTTAGCTCGTCCGAACGTCTTCGGGAGAGGTTCCAAAAACATTCAGTACTTC.

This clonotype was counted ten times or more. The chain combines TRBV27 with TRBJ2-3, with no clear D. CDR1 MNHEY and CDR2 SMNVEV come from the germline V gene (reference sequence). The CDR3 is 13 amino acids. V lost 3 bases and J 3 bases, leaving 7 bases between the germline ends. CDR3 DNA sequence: TGTGCCAGCAGTTTTGTTTTAACAGATACGCAGTATTTT. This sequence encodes CASSFVLTDTQYF.

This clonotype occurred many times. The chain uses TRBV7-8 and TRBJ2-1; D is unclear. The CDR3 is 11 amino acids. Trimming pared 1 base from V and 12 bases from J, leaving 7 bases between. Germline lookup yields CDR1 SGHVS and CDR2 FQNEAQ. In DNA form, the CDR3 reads TGTGCCAGCAGCTTAGTCGCGGTGCAGTTCTTC. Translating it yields CASSLVAVQFF. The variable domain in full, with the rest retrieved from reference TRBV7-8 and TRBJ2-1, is GAGVSQSPRYKVAKRGQDVALRCDPISGHVSLFWYQQALGQGPEFLTYFQNEAQLDKSGLPSDRFFAERPEGSVSTLKIQRTQQEDSAVYLCASSLVAVQFFGPGTRLTVL.

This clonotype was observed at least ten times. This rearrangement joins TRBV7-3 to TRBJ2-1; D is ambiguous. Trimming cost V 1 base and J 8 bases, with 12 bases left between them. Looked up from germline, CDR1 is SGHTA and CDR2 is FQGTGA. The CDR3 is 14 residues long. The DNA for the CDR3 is TGTGCCAGCAGCTTAATGGCTAGTTCGGATGAGCAGTTCTTC. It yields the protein CASSLMASSDEQFF.

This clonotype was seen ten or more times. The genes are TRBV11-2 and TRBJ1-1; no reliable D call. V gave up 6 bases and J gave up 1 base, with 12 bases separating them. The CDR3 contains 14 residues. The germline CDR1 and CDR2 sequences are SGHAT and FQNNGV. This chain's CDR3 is CASSDRFENTEAFF. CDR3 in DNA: TGTGCCAGCAGTGATCGGTTTGAGAACACTGAAGCTTTCTTT.

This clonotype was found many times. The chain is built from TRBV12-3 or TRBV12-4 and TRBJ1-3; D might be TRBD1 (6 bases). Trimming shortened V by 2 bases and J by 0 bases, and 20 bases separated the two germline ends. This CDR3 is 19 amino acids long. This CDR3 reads CASSLLMGARSSSGNTIYF. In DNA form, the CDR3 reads TGTGCCAGCAGTTTATTGATGGGGGCGCGGTCCTCCTCTGGAAACACCATATATTTT.

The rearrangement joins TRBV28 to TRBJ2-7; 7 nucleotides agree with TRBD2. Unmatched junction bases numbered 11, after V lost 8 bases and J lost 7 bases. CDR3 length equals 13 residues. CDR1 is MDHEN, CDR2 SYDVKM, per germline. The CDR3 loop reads CASGLSQGGEQYF. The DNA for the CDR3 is TGTGCCAGCGGGTTATCTCAGGGAGGGGAGCAGTACTTC.

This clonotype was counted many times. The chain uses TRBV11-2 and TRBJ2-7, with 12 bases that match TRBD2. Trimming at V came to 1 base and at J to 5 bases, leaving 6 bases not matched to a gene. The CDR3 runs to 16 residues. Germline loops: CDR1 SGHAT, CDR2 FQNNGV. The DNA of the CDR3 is TGTGCCAGCAGCTTAGCTAGCGGGAGGGCCCAGAACGAGCAGTACTTC. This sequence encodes CASSLASGRAQNEQYF.

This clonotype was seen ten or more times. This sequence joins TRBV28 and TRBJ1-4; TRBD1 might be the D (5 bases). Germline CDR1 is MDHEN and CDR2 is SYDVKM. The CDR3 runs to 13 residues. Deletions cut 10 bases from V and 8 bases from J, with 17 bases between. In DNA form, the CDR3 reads TGTGCCACCAGGGCTGCGGCTGGGGAAAAACTGTTTTTT. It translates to CATRAAAGEKLFF.

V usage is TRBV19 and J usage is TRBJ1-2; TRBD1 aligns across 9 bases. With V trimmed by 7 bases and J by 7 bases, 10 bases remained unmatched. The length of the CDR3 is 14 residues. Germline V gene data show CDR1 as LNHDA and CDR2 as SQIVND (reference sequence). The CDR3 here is CASNGQGILGGYTF. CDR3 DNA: TGTGCCAGTAACGGACAGGGGATTTTGGGTGGCTACACCTTC.

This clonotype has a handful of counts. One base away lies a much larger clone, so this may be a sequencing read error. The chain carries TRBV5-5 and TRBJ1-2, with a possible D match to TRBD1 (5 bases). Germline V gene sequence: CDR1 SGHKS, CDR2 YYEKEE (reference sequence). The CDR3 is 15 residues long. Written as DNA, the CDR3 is TGTGCCAGCAGCTTGGGCACAGGAGACCTCTATGGCGACACCTTC. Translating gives CASSLGTGDLYGDTF. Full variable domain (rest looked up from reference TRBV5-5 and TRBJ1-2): DAGVTQSPTHLIKTRGQQVTLRCSPISGHKSVSWYQQVLGQGPQFIFQYYEKEERGRGNFPDRFSARQFPNYSSELNVNALLLGDSALYLCASSLGTGDLYGDTFGSGTRLTVV.

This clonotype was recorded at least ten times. CDR3 loop: CASRAGEDTDTQYF. The CDR3 nucleotides read TGTGCCAGCAGGGCGGGGGAGGACACAGATACGCAGTATTTT. The chain carries TRBV28 and TRBJ2-3; 7 bases align to TRBD2. CDR3 length: 14 residues. With V trimmed by 6 bases and J by 2 bases, 5 bases remained unmatched. Per the germline V gene, CDR1 is MDHEN and CDR2 is SYDVKM.

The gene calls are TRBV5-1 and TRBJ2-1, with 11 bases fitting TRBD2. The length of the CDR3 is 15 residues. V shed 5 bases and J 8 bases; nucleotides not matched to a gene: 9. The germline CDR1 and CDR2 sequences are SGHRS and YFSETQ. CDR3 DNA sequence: TGCGCCAGCAGACGAACTAGCGGGAGTAGCGATGAGCAGTTCTTC. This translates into CASRRTSGSSDEQFF.

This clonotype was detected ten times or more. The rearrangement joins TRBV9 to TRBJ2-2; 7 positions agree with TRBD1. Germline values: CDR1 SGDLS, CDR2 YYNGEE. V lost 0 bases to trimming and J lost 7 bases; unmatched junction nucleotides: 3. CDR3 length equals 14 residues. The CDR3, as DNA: TGTGCCAGCAGCGTAGGGGGGACAGACGGGGAGCTGTTTTTT. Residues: CASSVGGTDGELFF.